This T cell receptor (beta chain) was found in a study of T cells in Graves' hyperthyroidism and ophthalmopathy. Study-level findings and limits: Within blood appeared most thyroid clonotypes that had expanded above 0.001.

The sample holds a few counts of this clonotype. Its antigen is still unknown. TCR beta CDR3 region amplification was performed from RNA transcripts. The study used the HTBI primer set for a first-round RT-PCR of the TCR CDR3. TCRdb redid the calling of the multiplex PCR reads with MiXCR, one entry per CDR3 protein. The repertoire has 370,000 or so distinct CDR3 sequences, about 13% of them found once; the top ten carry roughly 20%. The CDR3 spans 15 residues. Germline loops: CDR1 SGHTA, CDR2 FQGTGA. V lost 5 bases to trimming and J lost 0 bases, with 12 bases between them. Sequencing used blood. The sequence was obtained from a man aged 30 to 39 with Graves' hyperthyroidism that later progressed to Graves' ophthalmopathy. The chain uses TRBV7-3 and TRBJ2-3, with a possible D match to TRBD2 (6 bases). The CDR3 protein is CASSPSLASTDTQYF. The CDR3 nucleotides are TGTGCCAGCAGCCCCTCCCTAGCGAGCACAGATACGCAGTATTTT.